This T cell receptor beta chain comes out of a study of T-cell memory formation after mild COVID-19 (dated by TCRdb to the early 2020s). In the study overall: Most TCR sequence clusters were specific to one of the two donors. T-cell clones expanding and contracting after mild COVID-19 in two donors were tracked by longitudinal TCRalpha and TCRbeta repertoire sequencing. The cohort comprised two young, previously healthy adult volunteers, one female and one male. The investigation overall reported the following: Some responding clones were detected in pre-infection memory, suggesting pre-existing cross-reactive memory T cells joined the SARS-CoV-2 response. Contracting CD4+ clones turned up mainly in the CM and EM memory subsets, whereas EMRA was where CD8+ clones were enriched. The study covered only a couple of mild cases, and larger cohorts including severe cases with pre-infection samples were considered necessary. Clones contracting from day 15 to 85 had balanced CD4/CD8 phenotypes, while a second wave expanding from day 15 to 37 was biased towards CD4+. Whether the second-wave clones peaking on day 37 were SARS-CoV-2 specific was not confirmed.

The CDR3 contains 15 residues, cysteine and phenylalanine counted. Left in the record is the CDR3 DNA by itself, 45 bases read in frame from the first base. V is cut by 4 bases and J by 0 bases, and the space between the germline ends is 11 bases. Sequences SGHNT (CDR1) and YYREEE (CDR2) are obtained from the germline V gene (reference sequence). Ficoll-Paque density gradient centrifugation was used to isolate PBMCs. Instrument used: Illumina NovaSeq 6000. Using 5'RACE with constant-segment primers, TCRalpha and TCRbeta cDNA libraries were constructed, with sample barcodes and unique molecular identifiers added in the process. Trizol reagent was used to extract RNA from every sample. Libraries were amplified in two PCR steps, with a second sample barcode and Illumina TruSeq adapters added in the second step. Libraries were sequenced on an Illumina NovaSeq with 2 x 150 bp paired-end reads. The original methods were these. With migec v1.2.7, reads were demultiplexed and then collapsed into UMI-guided consensus sequences. Using mixcr v2.1.11, UMI consensuses were aligned to TRA and TRB V and J templates and then assembled into clonotypes. A clonotype was counted as expanded or contracted only if both edgeR and NoisET called the change significant, with noise models trained on biological replicates. For edgeR calls, the thresholds were a false discovery rate-adjusted p below 0.01 and a log2 fold-change of 1. As an exploratory analysis of dynamics, PCA with hierarchical clustering was applied to max-normalized trajectories of the 1000 most abundant clonotypes. The CD4 or CD8 phenotype of responding clones was assigned using the separately sequenced CD4+ and CD8+ repertoires. TCRdb itself trimmed the public reads at Q25 with fastp, ran MiXCR and retained productive beta chains. Identical CDR3 proteins give one entry, which carries the most common genes and DNA. TCRdb's processing, not the authors', yielded these V and J calls. In this sample the table shows 560,000 or so distinct CDR3 sequences, 17% of which occur a single time. Of the sample, 8.1% is held by the ten largest clones.

The table lists this clonotype with a few counts. The antigen it recognizes is unknown. Base qualities are not at hand, and no much larger clone is one base apart. Rearrangement joined TRBV5-4 to TRBJ1-3; the D segment could be TRBD1, given 5 matching bases. The sequence was collected from an adult woman who had mild COVID-19 (a few samples of this study predate the infection). The sample titles of this study are shuffled in the database, so cell type and time point are left out; the donor was told from shared clones. The sample consisted of PBMCs or a T cell subset sorted from them (not recorded which). The CDR3 corresponds to CASSRDRNSGNTIYF. Here is the DNA: TGTGCCAGCAGCCGCGACAGAAACTCTGGAAACACCATATATTTT.